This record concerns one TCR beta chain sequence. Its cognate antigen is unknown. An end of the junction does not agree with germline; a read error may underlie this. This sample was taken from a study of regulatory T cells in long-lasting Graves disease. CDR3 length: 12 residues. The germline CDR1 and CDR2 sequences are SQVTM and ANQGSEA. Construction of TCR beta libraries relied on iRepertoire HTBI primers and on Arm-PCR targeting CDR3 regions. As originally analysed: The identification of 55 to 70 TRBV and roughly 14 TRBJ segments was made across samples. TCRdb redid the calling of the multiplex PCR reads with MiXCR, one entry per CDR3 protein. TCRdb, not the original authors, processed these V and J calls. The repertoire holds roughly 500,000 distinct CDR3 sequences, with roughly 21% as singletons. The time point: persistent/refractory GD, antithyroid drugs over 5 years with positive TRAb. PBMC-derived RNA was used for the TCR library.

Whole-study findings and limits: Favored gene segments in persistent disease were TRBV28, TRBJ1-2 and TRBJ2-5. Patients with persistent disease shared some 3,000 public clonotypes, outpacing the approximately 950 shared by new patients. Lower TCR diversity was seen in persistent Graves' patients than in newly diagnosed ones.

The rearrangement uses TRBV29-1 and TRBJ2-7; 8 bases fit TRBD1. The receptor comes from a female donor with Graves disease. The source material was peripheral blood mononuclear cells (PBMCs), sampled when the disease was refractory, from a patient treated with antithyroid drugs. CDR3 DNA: TGCAGCGTCACGGGACAGGACCTTCGATCGGACTTC. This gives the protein CSVTGQDLRSDF.